The 30 T cell receptor beta chains below all came from one sample that was sequenced in a study of cytotoxic CD8 clonotypes in ibrutinib-treated CLL. Using immunoSEQ multiplex PCR, the repertoire was profiled, and TCRdb retains in-frame clones only, with some absent. The table includes about 300,000 clones, roughly 76% detected once. The specimen comprised PBMCs, sampled at disease progression, from a patient treated with ibrutinib. The receptor source for this set is a human donor with chronic lymphocytic leukemia.

The rearrangement joins TRBV5-1 to TRBJ2-7; 8 bases match TRBD1. The J segment lost 7 bases and the V segment lost 0 bases, leaving 6 bases of the junction unmatched. CDR3 length: 14 amino acids. Germline V gives CDR1 SGHRS, CDR2 YFSETQ. The CDR3 bases are TGCGCCAGCAGCTTGGCACAGGGGGTCGGGGAGCAGTACTTC. Amino acid sequence: CASSLAQGVGEQYF. The full variable domain, with the rest looked up from reference TRBV5-1 and TRBJ2-7, is KAGVTQTPRYLIKTRGQQVTLSCSPISGHRSVSWYQQTPGQGLQFLFEYFSETQRNKGNFPGRFSGRQFSNSRSEMNVSTLELGDSALYLCASSLAQGVGEQYFGPGTRLTVT.

The CDR3 DNA is TGTGCCAGCCGTCCGGGATGGCAAGAGACCCAGTACTTC. Residues: CASRPGWQETQYF. The chain employs TRBV7-8 and TRBJ2-5, with a weak D call TRBD2 (5 bases). Germline CDR1 reads SGHVS; CDR2 reads FQNEAQ. Trimming took off 8 bases at V and 2 bases at J, with 12 bases between the two ends. The CDR3 sequence is 13 residues long.

V gene TRBV7-2 combines with J gene TRBJ2-7; 9 bases agree with TRBD2. J gave up 4 bases and V 7 bases, and 23 bases lay outside the gene matches. CDR1 is SGHTA, CDR2 FQGNSA, per germline. The CDR3 runs to 19 residues. The CDR3 is CASTPKLLAVGAGGYEQYF. The CDR3 nucleotides are TGTGCCAGCACCCCCAAACTTTTGGCTGTTGGAGCGGGAGGTTACGAGCAGTACTTC.

V usage is TRBV11-2 and J usage is TRBJ1-4, with TRBD1 identical over 9 bases. With 5 bases clipped from V and 5 bases from J, the junction kept 6 bases outside the gene matches. The CDR3 length is 15 residues. Looked up from germline, CDR1 is SGHAT and CDR2 is FQNNGV. The chain's CDR3 is CASSPGQGPNEKLFF. The CDR3 nucleotides read TGTGCCAGCAGCCCGGGACAGGGACCCAATGAAAAACTGTTTTTT. Based on the CDR3 plus reference TRBV11-2 and TRBJ1-4, the full variable domain is EAGVAQSPRYKIIEKRQSVAFWCNPISGHATLYWYQQILGQGPKLLIQFQNNGVVDDSQLPKDRFSAERLKGVDSTLKIQPAKLEDSAVYLCASSPGQGPNEKLFFGSGTQLSVL.

The J gene is TRBJ1-2, the V gene TRBV29-1; D remains unclear. V lost 6 bases, J lost 5 bases, and 7 bases lay in between. Germline-derived CDR1 and CDR2 are SQVTM and ANQGSEA. This CDR3 region has 10 residues. Here the CDR3 reads CSVRSYGYTF. The CDR3 coding sequence is TGCAGCGTCAGGAGTTATGGCTACACCTTC.

The chain combines TRBV10-3 with TRBJ2-7, with 8 bases that match TRBD1. The ends lost 7 bases at V and 6 bases at J; junction bases unmatched: 11. CDR1 ENHRY and CDR2 SYGVKD come from the germline V gene. The CDR3 length is 14 residues. CDR3 region: CAITMDRASGEQYF. The DNA of the CDR3 is TGTGCCATCACCATGGACAGGGCCAGCGGCGAGCAGTACTTC.

The chain couples TRBV14 to TRBJ1-4; D gene ambiguous. V was trimmed by 4 bases and J by 6 bases, leaving 15 bases between them. The CDR3 has 15 residues. Germline V CDR1 and CDR2: SGHDN, FVKESK. The CDR3 spells CASSPRPRADEKLFF. The CDR3 DNA follows: TGTGCCAGCAGCCCCCGTCCAAGGGCGGATGAAAAACTGTTTTTT.

In this sample, this clone turned up once. The chain joins TRBV9 to TRBJ2-1; TRBD2 matches 9 bases. With V trimmed by 4 bases and J by 7 bases, 9 bases remained unmatched. Germline V CDR1 and CDR2: SGDLS, YYNGEE. CDR3 length equals 15 residues. The CDR3 nucleotides are TGTGCCAGCAGCTATAGCGGGGGTACACAGAATGAGCAGTTCTTC. It codes for CASSYSGGTQNEQFF.

The gene calls are TRBV6-6 and TRBJ1-4, with D unclear. In germline, CDR1 is MNHNY, CDR2 SVGAGI (reference sequence). The CDR3 sequence is 16 residues long. V lost 4 bases, J lost 0 bases, and 12 bases lay in between. CDR3 in amino acids: CASSSLPGATNEKLFF. The CDR3 nucleotides are TGTGCCAGCAGTTCTCTCCCCGGGGCAACTAATGAAAAACTGTTTTTT.

For the CDR3, the DNA is TGTGCCAGCAGGAAAACTAGCGGCTACACCGGGGAGCTGTTTTTT. Residues: CASRKTSGYTGELFF. The chain recombines TRBV7-9 with TRBJ2-2; 8 bases line up with TRBD2. Per germline, CDR1 SEHNR and CDR2 FQNEAQ (reference sequence). V was pared by 6 bases and J by 3 bases, with 6 bases of the junction left unmatched. This CDR3 region has 15 residues.

This sequence joins TRBV7-6 and TRBJ2-7, with D possibly being TRBD2 (6 bases). The germline V gene encodes CDR1 SGHVS and CDR2 FNYEAQ. Deletions cut 5 bases from V and 4 bases from J, with 15 bases between. This CDR3 is 14 amino acids long. For the CDR3, the DNA is TGTGCCAGCAGCCCCGACAGACTAGTGTACGAGCAGTACTTC. It translates to CASSPDRLVYEQYF.

This clone appeared a few times. The rearrangement joins TRBV5-1 to TRBJ2-2, with D hard to call. This CDR3 is 15 amino acids long. V was shortened by 0 bases and J by 4 bases, with 10 bases between the two germline ends. The germline V gene has CDR1 SGHRS and CDR2 YFSETQ. The CDR3 DNA follows: TGCGCCAGCAGCTTGGTTTATTGGGGCACCGGGGAGCTGTTTTTT. It is translated as CASSLVYWGTGELFF.

Only a few counts were recorded for this clone. CDR3 bases: TGTGCCAGCAGCCGGAGGGAGACTAACTATGGCTACACCTTC. This codes for CASSRRETNYGYTF. J is TRBJ1-2 and V is TRBV13; unclear D gene. CDR1 and CDR2 (germline): PRHDT, FYEKMQ (reference sequence). The CDR3 totals 14 residues. V lost 5 bases to trimming and J lost 0 bases, with 10 bases between them.

The rearrangement joins TRBV15 to TRBJ2-7; the match to TRBD1 covers 7 bases. Trimming removed 4 bases from V and 2 bases from J; junction bases left unmatched: 5. This CDR3 has 14 residues. The germline gives CDR1 LNHNV, CDR2 YYDKDF (reference sequence). The CDR3 DNA reads as TGTGCCACCAGCACCGGGACAGTCGCCTACGAGCAGTACTTC. Translating gives CATSTGTVAYEQYF.

J is TRBJ2-1 and V is TRBV7-2; D ambiguous. V lost 2 bases and J lost 8, with 4 bases in between. Germline CDR1 is SGHTA and CDR2 is FQGNSA. The CDR3 totals 11 residues. In DNA form, the CDR3 reads TGTGCCAGCAGCTTAAACCATGAGCAGTTCTTC. This translates into CASSLNHEQFF.

V usage is TRBV15 and J usage is TRBJ2-7, with TRBD2 as a possible D gene (6 bases). CDR1 is LNHNV and CDR2 is YYDKDF in the germline V gene (reference sequence). The CDR3 is 16 amino acids. The V and J ends lost 0 bases and 4 bases respectively, with 16 bases between them. The CDR3 coding sequence is TGTGCCACCAGCAGAGATTCGGGACTTTTGCGATACGAGCAGTACTTC. Translated: CATSRDSGLLRYEQYF.

The chain employs TRBV19 and TRBJ2-2; D is ambiguous. Trimming removed 2 bases from V and 7 bases from J, with 14 bases in between. Germline V gene sequence: CDR1 LNHDA, CDR2 SQIVND (reference sequence). CDR3 length: 15 residues. The CDR3 sequence: CASSIRSVLHGELFF. As DNA, the CDR3 is TGTGCCAGTAGTATAAGGTCGGTCCTCCACGGGGAGCTGTTTTTT.

V gene TRBV7-9 combines with J gene TRBJ2-1; D perhaps matches TRBD1 (5 bases). The CDR3 spans 14 residues. The V and J ends lost 5 bases and 3 bases respectively, with 11 bases between them. Germline assignment: CDR1 SEHNR and CDR2 FQNEAQ (reference sequence). CDR3 protein: CASSQGWGYNEQFF. The CDR3 bases are TGTGCCAGCAGCCAGGGTTGGGGCTACAATGAGCAGTTCTTC.

The rearrangement links TRBV7-2 to TRBJ2-3; no reliable D call. The CDR3 totals 14 residues. V lost 1 base and J lost 1, with 6 bases in between. Germline V gene sequence: CDR1 SGHTA, CDR2 FQGNSA. This chain's CDR3 is CASSLGRGTDTQYF. The DNA of the CDR3 is TGTGCCAGCAGCTTAGGCCGGGGCACAGATACGCAGTATTTT.

The chain couples TRBV29-1 to TRBJ1-4, with D possibly TRBD1 on 5 matching bases. The CDR3 is made up of 13 amino acids. The V end was cut by 8 bases, the J end by 2 bases, with 12 bases between. Germline-derived CDR1 and CDR2 are SQVTM and ANQGSEA. The CDR3 sequence: CSHFRVTNEKLFF. The CDR3 bases are TGCAGCCACTTCAGGGTTACTAATGAAAAACTGTTTTTT.

This chain uses TRBV7-9 with TRBJ2-3, with 8 bases aligning to TRBD1. The CDR3 spans 16 residues. The junction had 9 bases not matched to a gene; V was cut back by 3 bases and J by 4 bases. The germline CDR1 and CDR2 sequences are SEHNR and FQNEAQ (reference sequence). The CDR3 DNA sequence: TGTGCCAGCAGCTTCTTCCAGGGGGCAAGGTCAGATACGCAGTATTTT. This translates into CASSFFQGARSDTQYF.

The V call is TRBV6-5, the J call TRBJ1-5; TRBD1 might be the D (6 bases). Germline V gene lookup returns CDR1 MNHEY and CDR2 SVGAGI. The V and J ends lost 6 bases and 1 base respectively, with 13 bases between them. The CDR3 spans 15 residues. In DNA, the CDR3 is TGTGCCAGCAGGCCGACAGGTCCCAGCAATCAGCCCCAGCATTTT. It is translated as CASRPTGPSNQPQHF.

The rearrangement uses TRBV28 and TRBJ2-7; 8 bases are a match to TRBD2. The CDR3 length is 15 residues. Germline assignment: CDR1 MDHEN and CDR2 SYDVKM. Trimming took 4 bases from V and 0 from J; bases not matched to a gene: 5. The CDR3 reads CASSSPGGSSYEQYF. Here the CDR3 DNA reads TGTGCCAGCAGTTCACCGGGGGGGAGCTCCTACGAGCAGTACTTC.

J is TRBJ1-5 and V is TRBV7-9, with TRBD1 identical over 9 bases. V gave up 5 bases and J gave up 6 bases; unmatched junction bases: 5. The CDR3 runs 14 residues. CDR1 and CDR2 (germline): SEHNR, FQNEAQ (reference sequence). The CDR3 loop reads CASSRGQGLQPQHF. CDR3 nucleotides: TGTGCCAGCAGCCGGGGACAGGGCCTTCAGCCCCAGCATTTT.

The V call is TRBV15, the J call TRBJ2-5; tentative D call: TRBD1 (6 bases). The CDR3 has 13 amino acids. Looked up from germline, CDR1 is LNHNV and CDR2 is YYDKDF (reference sequence). Trimming cost V 7 bases and J 3 bases, with 12 bases left between them. CDR3 DNA sequence: TGTGCCACCAAACCGGCAGGGGAAGAGACCCAGTACTTC. It translates to CATKPAGEETQYF.

This clone was counted only a few times. Here the CDR3 DNA reads TGTGCCAGCAGAGGGCAGGGGCAGGATACGCAGTATTTT. Translation gives CASRGQGQDTQYF. This chain links TRBV6-5 with TRBJ2-3; a possible D gene is TRBD1 (6 bases). The CDR3 contains 13 residues. In germline, CDR1 is MNHEY, CDR2 SVGAGI. Between the trimmed V and J ends, which lost 6 bases and 6 bases, there was a span of 13 bases.

The chain employs TRBV4-2 and TRBJ1-2, with D possibly being TRBD1 (5 bases). Trimming took off 0 bases at V and 4 bases at J, with 12 bases between the two ends. Germline V gives CDR1 LGHNA, CDR2 YNFKEQ. This CDR3 is 15 amino acids long. The CDR3 sequence is CASSQDAGMAYGYTF. As DNA, the CDR3 is TGTGCCAGCAGCCAAGACGCAGGGATGGCCTATGGCTACACCTTC.

The chain uses TRBV10-3 and TRBJ2-7, with D possibly being TRBD1 (6 bases). Germline CDR1 and CDR2: ENHRY and SYGVKD. The ends were cut back, 6 bases at V and 0 bases at J, with 12 bases in the middle. CDR3 size: 14 residues. The CDR3 sequence: CAISRQDSSYEQYF. The CDR3 coding sequence is TGTGCCATCAGCAGACAGGACAGCTCCTACGAGCAGTACTTC.

This clone was seen more than once but under ten times. The V gene is TRBV27, the J gene TRBJ2-5; TRBD2 matches at 7 bases. CDR1 and CDR2 from the germline V gene are MNHEY and SMNVEV (reference sequence). The trim removed 7 bases at V and 3 bases at J, leaving 8 bases unmatched. The CDR3 loop spans 14 amino acids. CDR3 residues: CASMRAGWEETQYF. The DNA of the CDR3 is TGTGCCAGCATGAGAGCGGGGTGGGAAGAGACCCAGTACTTC.

The chain recombines TRBV15 with TRBJ1-6; D is uncertain. CDR3 size: 16 residues. Trimming removed 5 bases at V and 7 bases at J, with 18 bases between. Per germline, CDR1 LNHNV and CDR2 YYDKDF (reference sequence). The CDR3 reads CATSPDTSQANSPLHF. For the CDR3, the DNA is TGTGCCACCAGCCCAGATACGAGCCAGGCCAATTCACCCCTCCACTTT.